The rows below give T cell receptor beta chains drawn from one sample of a study of cytomegalovirus exposure and HLA in healthy donors. Using immunoSEQ multiplex PCR, the repertoire was profiled, and TCRdb retains in-frame clones only, with some absent. The sample has tens of thousands of clones, roughly 90% seen once. Sequences were obtained from PBMCs. The receptors here all came from a young woman in good health and CMV-seronegative. Each CDR3 is given with its conserved first and last residue. Fields, in order: J gene, V gene, D gene, CDR3 DNA, CDR3 protein. D genes are given only for firm matches.

TRBJ1-1 TRBV28 TRBD1 TGTGCCAGCAGTTTAACCGGGACAGGAAACACTGAAGCTTTCTTT CASSLTGTGNTEAFF
TRBJ2-1 TRBV5-5 TRBD2 TGTGCCAGCAGCTTGGTGCCTAGCGGGGGGATCTACAATGAGCAGTTCTTC CASSLVPSGGIYNEQFF
TRBJ2-1 TRBV14 . TGTGCCAGCAGCCAAGAGGGGGCCAGTGAGCAGTTCTTC CASSQEGASEQFF
TRBJ2-4 TRBV27 TRBD2 TGTGCCAGCAGTCCTAGCGGGGGGGGAGCCAAAAACATTCAGTACTTC CASSPSGGGAKNIQYF
TRBJ1-2 TRBV28 . TGTGCCAGCAGCCGACAAGGATTCTATGGCTACACCTTC CASSRQGFYGYTF
TRBJ2-5 TRBV7-7 TRBD1 TGTGCCAGCAGCCCCGCGCAGGGGGCGTTGGAGACCCAGTACTTC CASSPAQGALETQYF
TRBJ2-7 TRBV29-1 . TGCAGCGTTGGTCCAGGGCTCACCTACGAGCAGTACTTC CSVGPGLTYEQYF
TRBJ2-7 TRBV4-3 TRBD2 TGCGCCAGCAGCCAGCGACTAGCGGGGGCTTACGAGCAGTACTTC CASSQRLAGAYEQYF
TRBJ2-7 TRBV5-4 TRBD2 TGTGCCAGCAGCCCGGCGGGACTAGCGGGGGACGAGCAGTACTTC CASSPAGLAGDEQYF
TRBJ1-4 TRBV11-2 . TGTGCCAGCAGCTTAGAGTCCCAAATCCCCAAAGTCCGGGATGAAAAACTGTTTTTT CASSLESQIPKVRDEKLFF